The T cell receptor (beta chain) described here comes from a study of T cells and copy number aberrations in small-cell lung cancer. Each donor had smoking or heavy second-hand smoke exposure. The CDR3 runs to 13 residues. V shed 1 base and J shed 3 bases, with 8 bases lying between them. From germline, CDR1 is SGHDT and CDR2 YYEEEE. The data were produced by immunoSEQ multiplex PCR, yet TCRdb's version contains in-frame clones alone and is incomplete. The table has over 6,500 clones, 82% seen once. V usage is TRBV5-6 and J usage is TRBJ2-7; a weak D match, TRBD2 (5 bases). The sequencing input was normal tissue next to the tumor. This TCR came from a woman aged 50 to 60 with small cell lung cancer. Here the CDR3 reads CASSLIRDYEQYF. CDR3 bases: TGTGCCAGCAGCTTGATTCGGGACTACGAGCAGTACTTC.